This TCR beta chain was sequenced in a study of vaccination and CD4 T cells after COVID-19. Described treatment: roughly 11-day PBMC culture with coronavirus spike peptide pools or control peptides (ViraFEST assay). TCRs were sequenced by ViraFEST after antigen-specific T cells had been expanded with peptide pools. An Oncomine TCR Beta short-read assay was used to sequence the DNA from cultured CD4+ T cells. The authors extracted genomic DNA from cultured CD4+ T cells. Each CDR3 protein is one row after TCRdb ran MiXCR on the PCR reads. The data show about 20,000 distinct CDR3 sequences, approximately 80% seen once. In its sample, this clonotype was seen once. No antigen is known for it. Germline values: CDR1 DFQATT, CDR2 SNEGSKA (reference sequence). The CDR3 length is 16 residues. Unmatched junction bases numbered 16, after V lost 3 bases and J lost 6 bases.

The material sequenced was CD4+ T cells from blood, cultured in vitro, taken after SARS-CoV-2 vaccination. The clonotype was recovered from a human donor who received a COVID-19 vaccine. The V and J genes are TRBV20-1 and TRBJ1-2; TRBD1 matches at 7 bases. Here the CDR3 DNA reads TGCAGTGCTAGCGAGTCCGGGACAGACCCCTTACATGGCTACACCTTC. This codes for CSASESGTDPLHGYTF.